The rows below give T cell receptor beta chains drawn from one sample of a study of OX40 agonist ivuxolimab in advanced cancers. Here immunoSEQ multiplex PCR was the method, and the copy in TCRdb shows in-frame clones only, minus some. The sample holds approximately 82,000 clones, just over 85% seen once. Sequences were derived from CD4+ or CD8+ T cells sorted from blood, sampled in a trial of the OX40 agonist ivuxolimab. The receptors were gathered from an adult with an advanced solid tumor such as melanoma, head and neck, liver or kidney cancer. The conserved cysteine and the conserved F or W are not part of the CDR3 here.

v_gene: TRBV5-6; CDR3aa: ASSLAGTVNYGYT
v_gene: TRBV18; CDR3aa: ASSRKRGQDEKLF
v_gene: TRBV5-1; CDR3aa: ASSFISGYEQY
v_gene: TRBV7-3; CDR3aa: ASSSGVYGYT
v_gene: TRBV6-4; CDR3aa: ASSSRGGDTEAF
v_gene: TRBV7-2; CDR3aa: ASSSGTGGGLRYNEQF
v_gene: TRBV7-2; CDR3aa: ASSLDGRQATEAF
v_gene: TRBV7-2; CDR3aa: ASSSRTSGSLNEQF
v_gene: TRBV6-1; CDR3aa: ASRSLGETYYEQY
v_gene: TRBV7-2; CDR3aa: ASSLAGTGGTGELF
v_gene: TRBV27; CDR3aa: ARSPQGKSSYEQY
v_gene: TRBV7-9; CDR3aa: ASSSASGIVETQY
v_gene: TRBV15; CDR3aa: ATSRDKEARQETQY
v_gene: TRBV7-8; CDR3aa: ASSSSRGTAEAF
v_gene: TRBV27; CDR3aa: ASSQGTSGGLWEQF
v_gene: TRBV5-1; CDR3aa: ASSALAGASNEQF
v_gene: TRBV1; CDR3aa: TSSQWGGSAGANVLT
v_gene: TRBV29-1; CDR3aa: SVEATGGQNIQY
v_gene: TRBV4-1; CDR3aa: ASSQLWASNYEQY
v_gene: TRBV29-1; CDR3aa: SVQQTYTEAF
v_gene: TRBV6-6; CDR3aa: ASWSGRPYNEQF
v_gene: TRBV9; CDR3aa: ASSVAWQQETQY
v_gene: TRBV7-2; CDR3aa: ASSLASLTEETQY
v_gene: TRBV6-6; CDR3aa: ASSRGQEITDTQY
v_gene: TRBV29-1; CDR3aa: SVSGTGQGANQPQH
v_gene: TRBV29-1; CDR3aa: SGTSSNEQF
v_gene: TRBV19; CDR3aa: ASSPGGVSYEQY
v_gene: TRBV30; CDR3aa: AWSGTSGRGARGYNEQF
v_gene: TRBV18; CDR3aa: ASSRDSNEKLF
v_gene: TRBV7-3; CDR3aa: ASSLDFYTDTQY
v_gene: TRBV28; CDR3aa: ASVGMAGAF
v_gene: TRBV6-6; CDR3aa: ASSPGANYGYT
v_gene: TRBV5-1; CDR3aa: ASSWTGTGELF
v_gene: TRBV28; CDR3aa: ASSWADYGYT
v_gene: TRBV6-6; CDR3aa: ASSILETQY
v_gene: TRBV28; CDR3aa: ASSLLAGGSYEQY
v_gene: TRBV7-8; CDR3aa: ASSLVVSGLRTDTQY
v_gene: TRBV5-1; CDR3aa: ASSLVGTGAPDTQY
v_gene: TRBV9; CDR3aa: ASSAGTSGYEQY
v_gene: TRBV6-5; CDR3aa: ASKIDGAYGYT
v_gene: TRBV9; CDR3aa: ASSPNAGGTGANVLT
v_gene: TRBV28; CDR3aa: ASGRQFANEKLF
v_gene: TRBV5-1; CDR3aa: ASSLAGRGPQETQY
v_gene: TRBV5-5; CDR3aa: ASRSLDYEQY
v_gene: TRBV6-5; CDR3aa: ASSSGVANEKLF